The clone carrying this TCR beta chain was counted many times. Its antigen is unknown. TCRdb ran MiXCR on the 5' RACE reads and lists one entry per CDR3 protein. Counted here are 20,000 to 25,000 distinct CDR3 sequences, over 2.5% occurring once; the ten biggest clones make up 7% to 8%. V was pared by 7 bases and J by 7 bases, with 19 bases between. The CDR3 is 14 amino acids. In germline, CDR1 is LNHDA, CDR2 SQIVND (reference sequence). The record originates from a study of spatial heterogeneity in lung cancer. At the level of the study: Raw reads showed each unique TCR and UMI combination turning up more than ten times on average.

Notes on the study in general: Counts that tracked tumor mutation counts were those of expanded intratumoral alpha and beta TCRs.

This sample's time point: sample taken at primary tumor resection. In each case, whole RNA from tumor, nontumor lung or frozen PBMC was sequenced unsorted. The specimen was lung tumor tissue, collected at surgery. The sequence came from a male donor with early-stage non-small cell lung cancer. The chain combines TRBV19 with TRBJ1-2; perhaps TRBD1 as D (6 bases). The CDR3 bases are TGTGCCAGTACCTCCTTGACAGGTAGTCGTGGCTACACCTTC. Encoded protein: CASTSLTGSRGYTF.